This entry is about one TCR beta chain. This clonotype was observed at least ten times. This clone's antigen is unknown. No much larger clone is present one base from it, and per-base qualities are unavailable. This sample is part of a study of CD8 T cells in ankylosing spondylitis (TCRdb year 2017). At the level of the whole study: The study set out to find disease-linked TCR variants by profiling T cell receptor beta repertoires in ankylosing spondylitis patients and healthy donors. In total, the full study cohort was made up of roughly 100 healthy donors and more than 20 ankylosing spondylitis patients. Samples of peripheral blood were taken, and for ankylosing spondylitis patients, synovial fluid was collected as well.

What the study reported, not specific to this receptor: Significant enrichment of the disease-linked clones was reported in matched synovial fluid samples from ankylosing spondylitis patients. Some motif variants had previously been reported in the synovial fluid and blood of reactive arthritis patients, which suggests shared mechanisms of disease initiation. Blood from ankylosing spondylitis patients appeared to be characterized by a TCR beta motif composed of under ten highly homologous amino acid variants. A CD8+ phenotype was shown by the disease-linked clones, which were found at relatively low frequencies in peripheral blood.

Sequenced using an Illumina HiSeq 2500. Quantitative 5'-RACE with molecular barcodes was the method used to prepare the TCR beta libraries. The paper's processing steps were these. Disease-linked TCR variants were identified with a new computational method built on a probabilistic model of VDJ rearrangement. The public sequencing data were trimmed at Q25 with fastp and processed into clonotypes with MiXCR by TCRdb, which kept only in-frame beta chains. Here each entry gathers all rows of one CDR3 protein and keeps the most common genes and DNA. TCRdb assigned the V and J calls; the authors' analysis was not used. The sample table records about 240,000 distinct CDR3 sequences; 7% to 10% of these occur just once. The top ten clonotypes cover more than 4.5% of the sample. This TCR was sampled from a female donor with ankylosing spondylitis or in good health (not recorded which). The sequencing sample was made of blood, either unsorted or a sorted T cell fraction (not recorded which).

The DNA reads TGTGCCAGCAGCGACGGGGATCTCGAGCAGTACTTC. Translated, it reads CASSDGDLEQYF. Rearrangement joined TRBV12-3 or TRBV12-4 to TRBJ2-7; D gene: possibly TRBD2, on 5 matching bases. The V and J ends are trimmed by 6 bases and 6 bases, leaving 12 bases between them. The CDR3 runs 12 amino acids, cysteine and phenylalanine included. Of the read, only the CDR3 DNA is kept; its 36 bases are in frame from base 1.